This TCR beta chain was sequenced in a study of blood T cell repertoires in COVID-19. For the study at large: Sites in the United States, Italy and Spain provided acute and convalescent COVID-19 samples.

This clone was counted a few times. This CDR3 region has 14 residues. The ends lost 1 base at V and 1 base at J; junction bases unmatched: 0. Germline V gives CDR1 SGHRS, CDR2 YFSETQ. Only in-frame clones appear in the TCRdb table, and some are missing; sequencing was by immunoSEQ multiplex PCR. This sample yields about 230,000 clones, of which approximately 82% are seen a single time; 2% to 3% belongs to the top ten. The source of this sequence is a woman in her seventies with active or convalescent COVID-19. Specimen: peripheral blood. V gene TRBV5-1 combines with J gene TRBJ2-3; 7 nucleotides align to TRBD1. The CDR3 nucleotides are TGCGCCAGCAGCTTGCAGGGGGGCACAGATACGCAGTATTTT. The encoded protein is CASSLQGGTDTQYF.